The clone carrying this T cell receptor beta chain was seen many times. Its antigen is not identified. The library protocol tagged each TCR cDNA with a unique molecular identifier. MiXCR, run by TCRdb on the 5' RACE reads, gives a single entry per CDR3 protein. The sample lists 35,000 to 55,000 distinct CDR3 sequences, over 9.5% seen once, with 32% in the top ten. The data derive from a study of spatial heterogeneity in lung cancer. Study information: The library had UMIs, and each TCR and UMI pair averaged more than ten raw reads.

Time point in this sample: blood at routine non-recurrence follow-up after resection. From tumor, nontumor lung or frozen PBMC, whole RNA was taken unsorted for sequencing. Findings of the study overall: More often at tumor resection than at routine follow-up, ubiquitous expanded tumor TCRs were detected in the blood.

The CDR3 spans 15 residues. Germline V gives CDR1 MNHEY, CDR2 SVGEGT. The trim removed 4 bases at V and 1 base at J, leaving 5 bases unmatched. Material: PBMCs, obtained at follow-up. This TCR was recovered from a male donor with early-stage non-small cell lung cancer. The chain joins TRBV6-2 or TRBV6-3 to TRBJ2-7; 9 bases map to TRBD2. The CDR3 DNA reads as TGTGCCAGCAGTTTGGCCAGCGGGGGGTCCTACGAGCAGTACTTC. It encodes CASSLASGGSYEQYF.